This T cell receptor (beta chain) originates from a study of blood T cell repertoires in COVID-19. Study-wide background: Acute and convalescent COVID-19 samples came from the United States, Italy and Spain. Sources were T cells, B-cell-depleted T cells, or PBMCs; the material itself was cDNA or gDNA.

The CDR3 covers 15 residues. Germline V gene lookup returns CDR1 MDHEN and CDR2 SYDVKM. V was clipped by 5 bases and J by 6 bases; unmatched bases: 10. This clone showed up just once. Per the study methods: Reference gene primers were amplified, and this amplification served to estimate nucleated cell counts. Data came from immunoSEQ multiplex PCR; TCRdb stores just in-frame clones and leaves some out. That table gives V, J and clone size, and the DNA gave D and trimming. This repertoire shows about 82,000 clones, about 80% found once; its top ten account for around 11%. This clonotype originated in a middle-aged woman with active or convalescent COVID-19. Material: peripheral blood. V is TRBV28 and J is TRBJ2-4; 7 bases are shared with TRBD1. The CDR3 reads CASSATGQMTNIQYF. Written as DNA, the CDR3 is TGTGCCAGCAGTGCGACGGGACAGATGACAAACATTCAGTACTTC.